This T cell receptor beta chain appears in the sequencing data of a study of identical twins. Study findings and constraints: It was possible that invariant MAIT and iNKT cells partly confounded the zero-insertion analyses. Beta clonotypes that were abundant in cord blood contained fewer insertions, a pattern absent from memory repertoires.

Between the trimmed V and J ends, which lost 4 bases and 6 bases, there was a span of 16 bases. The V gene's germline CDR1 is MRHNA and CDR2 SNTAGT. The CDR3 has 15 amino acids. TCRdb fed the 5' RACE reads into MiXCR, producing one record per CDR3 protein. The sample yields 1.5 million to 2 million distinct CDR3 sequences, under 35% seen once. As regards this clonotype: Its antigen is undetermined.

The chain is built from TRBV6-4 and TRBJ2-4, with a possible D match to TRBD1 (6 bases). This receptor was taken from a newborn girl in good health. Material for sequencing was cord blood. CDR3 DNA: TGTGCCAGCAGTGTTACGGGCACAGGGCGAAACATTCAGTACTTC. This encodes CASSVTGTGRNIQYF.